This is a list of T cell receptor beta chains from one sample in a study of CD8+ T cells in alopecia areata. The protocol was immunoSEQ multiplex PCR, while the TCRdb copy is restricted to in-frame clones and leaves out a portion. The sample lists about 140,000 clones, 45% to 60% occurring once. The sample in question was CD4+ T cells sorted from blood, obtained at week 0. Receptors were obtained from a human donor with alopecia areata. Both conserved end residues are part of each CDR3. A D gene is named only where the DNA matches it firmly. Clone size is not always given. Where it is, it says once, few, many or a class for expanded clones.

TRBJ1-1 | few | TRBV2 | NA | CASTLRQRNTEAFF | TGTGCCAGCACCCTAAGGCAGAGGAACACTGAAGCTTTCTTT
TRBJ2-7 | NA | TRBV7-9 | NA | CASSLGTNTYEQYF | TGTGCCAGCAGCTTAGGGACAAACACCTACGAGCAGTACTTC
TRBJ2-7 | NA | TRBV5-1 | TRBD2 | CASSLRGRLATSSYEQYF | TGCGCCAGCAGCTTGAGGGGCCGACTAGCGACGAGCTCCTACGAGCAGTACTTC
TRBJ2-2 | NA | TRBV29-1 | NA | CSVARPNTGELFF | TGCAGCGTTGCCAGACCGAACACCGGGGAGCTGTTTTTT
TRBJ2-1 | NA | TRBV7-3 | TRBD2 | CASSLGLAEDYNEQFF | TGTGCCAGCAGCCTGGGACTAGCGGAGGACTACAATGAGCAGTTCTTC
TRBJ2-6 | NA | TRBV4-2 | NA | CASSQGARAGANVLTF | TGTGCCAGCAGCCAGGGGGCCAGGGCTGGGGCCAACGTCCTGACTTTC
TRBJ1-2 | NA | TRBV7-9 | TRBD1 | CASSPGQTTNYGYTF | TGTGCCAGCAGCCCGGGACAGACTACTAACTATGGCTACACCTTC
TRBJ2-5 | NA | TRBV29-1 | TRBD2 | CSVGGTSGSRETQYF | TGCAGCGTTGGGGGGACTAGCGGGAGTAGAGAGACCCAGTACTTC
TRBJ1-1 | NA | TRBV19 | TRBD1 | CASSIDGPGTGAKNTEAFF | TGTGCCAGTAGTATAGATGGGCCGGGGACAGGGGCTAAAAACACTGAAGCTTTCTTT
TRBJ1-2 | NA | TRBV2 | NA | CASSRDRQTSYGYTF | TGTGCCAGCAGTCGAGACAGGCAGACCTCGTATGGCTACACCTTC
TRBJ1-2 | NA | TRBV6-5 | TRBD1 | CASSYSGTGESNGYTF | TGTGCCAGCAGTTACTCGGGGACAGGGGAATCTAATGGCTACACCTTC
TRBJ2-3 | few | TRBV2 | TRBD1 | CASTPGQVTDTQYF | TGTGCCAGCACCCCGGGACAGGTTACAGATACGCAGTATTTT
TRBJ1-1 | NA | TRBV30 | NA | CAWSAKSEAFF | TGTGCCTGGAGTGCCAAATCTGAAGCTTTCTTT
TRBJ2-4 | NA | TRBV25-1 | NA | CASRVYHIQYF | TGTGCCAGCAGAGTCTATCACATTCAGTACTTC
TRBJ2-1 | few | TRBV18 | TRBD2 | CASSPTASGPHEQFF | TGTGCCAGCTCACCAACGGCTAGCGGGCCCCATGAGCAGTTCTTC
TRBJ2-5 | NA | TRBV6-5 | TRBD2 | CASSYPSAGGQGTQYF | TGTGCCAGCAGTTACCCGTCCGCGGGAGGCCAGGGGACCCAGTACTTC
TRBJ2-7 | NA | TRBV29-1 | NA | CSVVRGGEQYF | TGCAGCGTTGTGCGGGGAGGCGAGCAGTACTTC
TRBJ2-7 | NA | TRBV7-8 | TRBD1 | CASSPLRDRYEQYF | TGTGCCAGCAGCCCGCTGCGGGACAGGTACGAGCAGTACTTC
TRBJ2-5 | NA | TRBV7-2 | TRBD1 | CASSPRAGTGMETQYF | TGTGCCAGCAGCCCACGCGCCGGGACAGGGATGGAGACCCAGTACTTC
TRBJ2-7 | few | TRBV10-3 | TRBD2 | CAISVGGRAYEQYF | TGTGCCATCAGTGTAGGCGGGAGGGCCTACGAGCAGTACTTC
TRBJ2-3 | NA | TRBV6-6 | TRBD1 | CASRTGTGGLMYKQYF | TGTGCCAGCAGGACCGGGACAGGGGGCCTAATGTATAAGCAGTATTTT
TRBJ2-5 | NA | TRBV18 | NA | CASSPGTLKETQYF | TGTGCCAGCTCACCCGGGACATTAAAGGAGACCCAGTACTTC
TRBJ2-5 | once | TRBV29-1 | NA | CSVADGETQYF | TGCAGCGTTGCCGATGGGGAGACCCAGTACTTC
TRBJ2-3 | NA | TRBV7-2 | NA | CASSHRVDTQYF | TGTGCCAGCAGCCACAGGGTGGATACGCAGTATTTT
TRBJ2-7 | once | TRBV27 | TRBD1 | CASSLMGQTYEQYF | TGTGCCAGCAGTTTAATGGGACAGACCTACGAGCAGTACTTC
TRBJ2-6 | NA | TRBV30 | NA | CAWSPPGVSGANVLTF | TGTGCCTGGAGTCCCCCCGGCGTATCTGGGGCCAACGTCCTGACTTTC
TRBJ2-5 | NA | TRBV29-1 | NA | CSVAGVDLRETQYF | TGCAGCGTTGCGGGGGTAGACCTGAGGGAGACCCAGTACTTC
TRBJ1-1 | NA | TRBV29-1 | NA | CSAGDTEAFF | TGCAGTGCTGGCGACACTGAAGCTTTCTTT
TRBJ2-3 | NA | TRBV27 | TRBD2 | CASSLLREGVDTQYF | TGTGCCAGCAGTTTACTACGGGAGGGAGTAGATACGCAGTATTTT
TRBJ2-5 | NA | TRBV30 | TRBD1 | CAWSERTGWRETQYF | TGTGCCTGGAGTGAAAGGACAGGGTGGCGGGAGACCCAGTACTTC
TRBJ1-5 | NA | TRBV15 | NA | CATSRASYQPQHF | TGTGCCACCAGCCGGGCCTCATATCAGCCCCAGCATTTT
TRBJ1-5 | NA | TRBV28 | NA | CASSIFQGLSQPQHF | TGTGCCAGCAGTATATTCCAGGGATTAAGTCAGCCCCAGCATTTT
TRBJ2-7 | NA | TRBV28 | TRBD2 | CASSIRTSGSEQYF | TGTGCCAGCAGTATCCGGACTAGCGGGAGTGAGCAGTACTTC
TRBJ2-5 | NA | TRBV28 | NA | CASSSSWGQYF | TGTGCCAGCAGCTCCAGCTGGGGCCAGTACTTC
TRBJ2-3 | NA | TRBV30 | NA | CAWSFRSTDTQYF | TGTGCCTGGAGTTTTAGAAGCACAGATACGCAGTATTTT
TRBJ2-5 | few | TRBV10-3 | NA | CAISEEGPQYF | TGTGCCATCAGTGAGGAGGGTCCACAGTACTTC
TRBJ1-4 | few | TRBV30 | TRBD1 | CATPRQGANEKLFF | TGTGCCACCCCCCGACAGGGGGCGAATGAAAAACTGTTTTTT
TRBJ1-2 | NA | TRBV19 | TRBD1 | CASSIAGTGLYGYTF | TGTGCCAGTAGTATAGCCGGGACAGGGCTCTATGGCTACACCTTC
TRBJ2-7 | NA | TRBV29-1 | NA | CSVAQDYEQYF | TGCAGCGTCGCCCAAGATTACGAGCAGTACTTC
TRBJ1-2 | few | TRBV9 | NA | CASSVEVGHGYTF | TGTGCCAGCAGCGTAGAAGTAGGGCATGGCTACACCTTC
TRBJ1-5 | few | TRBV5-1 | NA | CASSLAGGQPQHF | TGCGCCAGCAGCTTGGCCGGGGGTCAGCCCCAGCATTTT
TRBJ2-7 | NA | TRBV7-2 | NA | CASSPRTGQHYEQYF | TGTGCCAGCAGCCCCAGAACCGGACAGCACTACGAGCAGTACTTC
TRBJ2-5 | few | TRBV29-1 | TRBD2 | CSVARGREGETQYF | TGCAGCGTTGCTCGCGGGAGGGAAGGAGAGACCCAGTACTTC
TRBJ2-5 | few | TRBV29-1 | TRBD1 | CSAGTVDETQYF | TGCAGCGCTGGGACAGTCGATGAGACCCAGTACTTC
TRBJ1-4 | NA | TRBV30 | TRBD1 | CAWSPGQLNEKLFF | TGTGCCTGGAGTCCGGGACAGCTAAATGAAAAACTGTTTTTT
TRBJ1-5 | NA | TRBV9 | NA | CASSWGGNQPQHF | TGTGCCAGCTCTTGGGGCGGCAATCAGCCCCAGCATTTT
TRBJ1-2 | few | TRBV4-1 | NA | CASSQDRTGRDGYTF | TGCGCCAGCAGCCAAGATCGTACAGGGAGAGATGGCTACACCTTC
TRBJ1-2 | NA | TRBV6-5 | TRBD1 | CASSETGENYGYTF | TGTGCCAGCAGCGAGACAGGGGAGAACTATGGCTACACCTTC